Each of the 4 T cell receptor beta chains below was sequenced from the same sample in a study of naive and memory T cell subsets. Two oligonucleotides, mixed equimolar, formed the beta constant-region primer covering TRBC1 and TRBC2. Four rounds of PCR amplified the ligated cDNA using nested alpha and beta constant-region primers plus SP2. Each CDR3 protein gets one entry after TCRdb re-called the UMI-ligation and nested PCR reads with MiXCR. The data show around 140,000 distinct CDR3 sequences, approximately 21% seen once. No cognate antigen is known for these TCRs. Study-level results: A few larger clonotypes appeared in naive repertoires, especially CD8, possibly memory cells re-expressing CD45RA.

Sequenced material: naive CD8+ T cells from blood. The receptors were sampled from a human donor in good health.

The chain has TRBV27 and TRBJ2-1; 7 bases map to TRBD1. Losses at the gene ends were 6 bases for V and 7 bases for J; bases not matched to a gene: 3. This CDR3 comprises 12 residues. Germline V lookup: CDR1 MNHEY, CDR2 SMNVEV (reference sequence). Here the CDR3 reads CASREQGNEQFF. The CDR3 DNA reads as TGTGCCAGCAGGGAACAGGGGAATGAGCAGTTCTTC.

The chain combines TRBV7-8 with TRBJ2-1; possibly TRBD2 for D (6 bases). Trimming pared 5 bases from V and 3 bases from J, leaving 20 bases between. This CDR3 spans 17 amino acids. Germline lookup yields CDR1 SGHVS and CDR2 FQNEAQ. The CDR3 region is CASSDNLGSGNYNEQFF. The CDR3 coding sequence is TGTGCCAGCAGCGATAACCTGGGTAGCGGAAACTACAATGAGCAGTTCTTC.

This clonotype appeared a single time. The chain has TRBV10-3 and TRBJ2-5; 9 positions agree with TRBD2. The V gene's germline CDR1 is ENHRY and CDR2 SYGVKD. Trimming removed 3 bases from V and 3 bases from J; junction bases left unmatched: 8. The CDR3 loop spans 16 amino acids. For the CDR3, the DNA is TGTGCCATCAGTGATCCTAGCGGGACGAATGAAGAGACCCAGTACTTC. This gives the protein CAISDPSGTNEETQYF.

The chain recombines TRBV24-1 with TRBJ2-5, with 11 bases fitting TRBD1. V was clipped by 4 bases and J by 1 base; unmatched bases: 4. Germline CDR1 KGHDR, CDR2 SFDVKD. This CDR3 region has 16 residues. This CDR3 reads CATSESGQGAQETQYF. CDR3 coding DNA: TGTGCCACCAGTGAATCCGGACAGGGGGCCCAAGAGACCCAGTACTTC.